Reported below is one T cell receptor (beta chain). What it recognizes is unknown. Only in-frame clones appear in the TCRdb table, and some are missing; sequencing was by immunoSEQ multiplex PCR. The top ten clones hold roughly 15% of a sample with tens of thousands of clones, under 85% of them seen once. This record comes from a study of vaccination effects on CD4 cells after COVID-19. Study background: Sampling occurred a median 72 days post second dose, range 14 to 241. Whole-study findings and limits: Of the vaccine-induced clones from healthy vaccinees, merely 1 of 255 recognized common cold coronaviruses as well. Marked contraction was observed in infection-induced and vaccine-induced clones late after vaccination.

Antigen-specific CD4+ T cells were expanded (with viral peptide pools) by the ViraFEST assay ahead of sequencing. Isolating CD4+ T cells followed more than 9 days of culture. Participants were given two doses of BNT162b2 or mRNA-1273 vaccine. The length of the CDR3 is 15 residues. In germline, CDR1 is LNHDA, CDR2 SQIVND (reference sequence). Trimming left V 2 bases short and J 8 bases short, with 13 bases between. The source of this sequence is a human donor who received a COVID-19 vaccine. The starting material was CD4+ T cells from PBMCs cultured with HCoV-OC43 spike peptides, obtained after COVID-19 vaccination. Subset indicated: HCoV-OC43 spike overlapping peptide pool stimulation. The chain has TRBV19 and TRBJ1-6; possible D gene TRBD1, 5 bases. CDR3 sequence reads: CASSIRGMGYSPLHF. In DNA form, the CDR3 reads TGTGCCAGTAGTATAAGGGGTATGGGCTATTCACCCCTCCACTTT.